The entry that follows covers one TCR beta chain sequence. These data come from a study of blood T cell repertoires in COVID-19. Study-level background: Donors in the United States, Italy and Spain gave samples during acute or convalescent COVID-19.

In the original processing: Reference gene primers were amplified, and this amplification served to estimate nucleated cell counts. Only in-frame clones appear in the TCRdb table, and some are missing; sequencing was by immunoSEQ multiplex PCR. That table gives V, J and clone size, and the DNA gave D and trimming. The profile covers 200,000 to 250,000 clones, with 70% to 85% appearing a single time and approximately 2% taken by the ten largest. The CDR3 is 15 amino acids. Germline CDR1 reads GTSNPN; CDR2 reads SVGIG (reference sequence). V was trimmed by 7 bases and J by 1 base, leaving 16 bases between them.

Input material: PBMCs or T cells enriched from blood (not recorded which). The rearrangement uses TRBV30 and TRBJ2-2; maybe TRBD1 (5 bases). The source is a man in his sixties who had recovered from COVID-19. The CDR3 DNA reads TGTGCCTCGAAAGGGGTGTCTGTGAACACCGGGGAGCTGTTTTTT. It is translated as CASKGVSVNTGELFF.